This TCR beta chain is drawn from a study of blood T cell repertoires in COVID-19. In the study overall: The study drew acute and convalescent COVID-19 samples from the United States, Italy and Spain. Sources were T cells, B-cell-depleted T cells, or PBMCs; the material itself was cDNA or gDNA.

V was pared by 2 bases and J by 3 bases, with 2 bases of the junction left unmatched. Germline loops: CDR1 MNHEY, CDR2 SVGAGI. The CDR3 runs 15 residues. In the study's own analysis: Amplified reference gene primers provided the basis for estimating nucleated cell counts. Using immunoSEQ multiplex PCR, the repertoire was profiled, and TCRdb retains in-frame clones only, with some absent. The V and J calls and clone size were taken over from that table, and D and trimming were inferred from the DNA. The data hold some 490,000 clones, with approximately 83% observed a single time. Material for sequencing was peripheral blood. V usage is TRBV6-5 and J usage is TRBJ2-1, with 9 bases that match TRBD2. This receptor was identified in a human donor in a cohort sampled during active COVID-19. The CDR3 DNA reads as TGTGCCAGCAGTTACGTAGCGGGAGACTACAATGAGCAGTTCTTC. Protein product: CASSYVAGDYNEQFF.